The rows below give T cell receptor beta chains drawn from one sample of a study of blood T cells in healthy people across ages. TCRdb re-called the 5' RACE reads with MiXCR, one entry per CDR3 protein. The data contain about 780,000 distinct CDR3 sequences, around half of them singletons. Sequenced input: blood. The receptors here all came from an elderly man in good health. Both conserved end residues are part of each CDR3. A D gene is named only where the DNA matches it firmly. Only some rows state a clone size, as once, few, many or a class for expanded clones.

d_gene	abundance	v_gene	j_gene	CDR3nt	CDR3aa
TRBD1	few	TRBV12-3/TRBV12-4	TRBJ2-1	TGTGCCAGCAAGCCAGGGACAGGGACCTACAATGAGCAGTTCTTC	CASKPGTGTYNEQFF
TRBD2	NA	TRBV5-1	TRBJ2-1	TGCGCCAGCAGCTCCAGCGGGAGGCGGAACAATGAGCAGTTCTTC	CASSSSGRRNNEQFF
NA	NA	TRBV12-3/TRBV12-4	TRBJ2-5	TGTGCCAGCAGTTTAGCATACAACCTCGAGACCCAGTACTTC	CASSLAYNLETQYF
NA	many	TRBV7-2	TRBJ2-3	TGTGCCAGCAGCTCGACAGGCACAGATACGCAGTATTTT	CASSSTGTDTQYF
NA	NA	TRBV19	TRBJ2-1	TGTGCCAGTAGGGCGTCGGGCCATAACAATGAGCAGTTCTTC	CASRASGHNNEQFF
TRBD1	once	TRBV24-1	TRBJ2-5	TGTGCCACCAGTGACCACAGGGGAAACAATGAGCAGTACTTC	CATSDHRGNNEQYF
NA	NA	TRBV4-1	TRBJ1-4	TGCGCCAGCAGCTGGGGGATTACTAATGAAAAACTGTTTTTT	CASSWGITNEKLFF
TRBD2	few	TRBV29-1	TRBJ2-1	TGCAGCGTTACAGGGACTAGCGGGAGGGCCGGTGAGCAGTTCTTC	CSVTGTSGRAGEQFF
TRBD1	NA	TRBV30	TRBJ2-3	TGTGCCTGGAGTGTAACCAGGGGGTCGGATACGCAGTATTTT	CAWSVTRGSDTQYF
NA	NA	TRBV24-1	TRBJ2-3	TGTGCCACCAGTGATTGGGGGCGGGAGCGGACAGATACGCAGTATTTT	CATSDWGRERTDTQYF
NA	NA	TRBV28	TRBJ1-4	TGTGCCAGCAGTTTTTCGGACGGGAGGGAAAATGAAAAACTGTTTTTT	CASSFSDGRENEKLFF
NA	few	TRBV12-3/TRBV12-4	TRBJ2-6	TGTGCCAGCAGTCACCGGGCCAACGTCCTGACTTTC	CASSHRANVLTF
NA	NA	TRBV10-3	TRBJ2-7	TGTGCCATCGCCACAGCTAACTCCTACGAACAGTACTTC	CAIATANSYEQYF
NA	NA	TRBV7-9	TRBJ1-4	TGTGCCAGCAGCTTATTACAGGGTACTGAAAAACTGTTTTTT	CASSLLQGTEKLFF
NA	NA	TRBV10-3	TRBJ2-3	TGTGCCATCAGTGAGGGGGGTAGCGGACGGAGCACAGATACGCAGTATTTT	CAISEGGSGRSTDTQYF
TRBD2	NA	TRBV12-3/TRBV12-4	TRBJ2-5	TGTGCCAGCAGTGGGCGGGAGTCATGGGAGACCCAGTACTTC	CASSGRESWETQYF
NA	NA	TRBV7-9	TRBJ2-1	TGTGCCAGCAGCTTTGTCGCTGGCGGGGTGTTGAATGAGCAGTTCTTC	CASSFVAGGVLNEQFF
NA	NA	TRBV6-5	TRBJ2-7	TGTGCCAGCAGAAACTACCGGGACGGAACCTACGAGCAGTACTTC	CASRNYRDGTYEQYF
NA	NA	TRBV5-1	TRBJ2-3	TGCGCCAGCAAGCCGTTAAAAGGCGGCACAGATACGCAGTATTTT	CASKPLKGGTDTQYF
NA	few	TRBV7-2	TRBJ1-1	TGTGCCAGCAGCCCCGGTGGCGGAGCACCTATGAACACTGAAGCTTTCTTT	CASSPGGGAPMNTEAFF
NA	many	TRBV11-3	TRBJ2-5	TGTGCCAGCAGCTTAGAGGGTTGGGGGAAAGAGACCCAGTACTTC	CASSLEGWGKETQYF
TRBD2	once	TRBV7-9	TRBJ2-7	TGTGCCAGCAGCTTCATCGTGGGACTAGCGGAAAGTTACAATGAGCAGTACTTC	CASSFIVGLAESYNEQYF
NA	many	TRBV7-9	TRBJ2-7	TGTGCCAGCAGCTCAAGACTGGGTACCCACGAGCAGTACTTC	CASSSRLGTHEQYF
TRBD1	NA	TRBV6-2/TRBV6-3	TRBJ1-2	TGTGCCAGCAGTTTCAACAAGGACAGGGGCGGCTACACCTTC	CASSFNKDRGGYTF
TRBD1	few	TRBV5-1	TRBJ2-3	TGCGCCAGCAGTCGTGGGACAGGGGGCCCCGCAGATACGCAGTATTTT	CASSRGTGGPADTQYF
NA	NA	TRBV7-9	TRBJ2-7	TGTGCCAGCAGCTTAGAGATGGGGAGCTCGGGAGTGGCCTACGAGCAGTACTTC	CASSLEMGSSGVAYEQYF
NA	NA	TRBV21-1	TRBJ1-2	TGTGCCAGCAGCAAAGCCCAGACGGCGCGTGGCTACACCTTC	CASSKAQTARGYTF
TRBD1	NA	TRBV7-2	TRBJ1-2	TGTGCCAGCAGCTACGGGACAGATGTCTATGGCTACACCTTC	CASSYGTDVYGYTF
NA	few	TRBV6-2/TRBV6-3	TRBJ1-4	TGTGCCAGCAGTTATTCGGATGGAAAACTGTTTTTT	CASSYSDGKLFF
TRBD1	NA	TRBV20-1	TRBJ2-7	TGCAGTGCTCGCACTGGACAGGGACCCGAGCAGTACTTC	CSARTGQGPEQYF
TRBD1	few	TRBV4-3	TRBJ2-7	TGCGCCAGCAGCCAAGGTGACGGACAGGGGGTATCCTACGAGCAGTACTTC	CASSQGDGQGVSYEQYF
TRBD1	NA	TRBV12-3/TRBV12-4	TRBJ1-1	TGTGCCAGCAGTACCAGGACAGGGAACACTGAAGCTTTCTTT	CASSTRTGNTEAFF
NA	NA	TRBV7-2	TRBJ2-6	TGTGCCAGCAGCCGTGGGGCCAACGTCCTGACTTTC	CASSRGANVLTF
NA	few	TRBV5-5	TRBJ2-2	TGTGCCAGCAGCTTACAGGTCAACACCGGGGAGCTGTTTTTT	CASSLQVNTGELFF
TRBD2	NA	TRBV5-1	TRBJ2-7	TGCGCCAGCAGCGAGAGCGGGAGAACTGGTGGCGAGCAGTACTTC	CASSESGRTGGEQYF
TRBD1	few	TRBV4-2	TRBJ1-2	TGTGCCAGCAGCCAAGATAAGGACAGGGAGGGGTATGGCTACACCTTC	CASSQDKDREGYGYTF
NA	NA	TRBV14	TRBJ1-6	TGTGCCAGCAGCCAAGAGGCCAGGAATTCACCCCTCCACTTT	CASSQEARNSPLHF
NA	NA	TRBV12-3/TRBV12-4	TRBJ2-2	TGTGCCAGCAGTGTAACCCTGAACACCGGGGAGCTGTTTTTT	CASSVTLNTGELFF
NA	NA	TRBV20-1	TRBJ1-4	TGCAGTGCTACTGGGCGGTTCGGAAATGAAAAACTGTTTTTT	CSATGRFGNEKLFF
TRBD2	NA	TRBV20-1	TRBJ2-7	TGCAGTGCCCTAGCGGGAAAGTCCTATAATGAGCAGTACTTC	CSALAGKSYNEQYF
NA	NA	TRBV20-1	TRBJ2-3	TGCAGTGCTAGCAACCCGTCCACAGATACGCAGTATTTT	CSASNPSTDTQYF
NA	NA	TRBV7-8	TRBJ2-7	TGTGCCAGCAGCCCTCGCCCTGGAGGGGACTACGAGCAGTACTTC	CASSPRPGGDYEQYF
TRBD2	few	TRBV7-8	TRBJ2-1	TGTGCCAGCAGCTTAAAGTCTACTAGCGGGACTAGTGAGCAGTTCTTC	CASSLKSTSGTSEQFF
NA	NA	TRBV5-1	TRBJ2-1	TGCGCCAGCACTGAGCCCCCTGGCGCTGAGCAGTTCTTC	CASTEPPGAEQFF
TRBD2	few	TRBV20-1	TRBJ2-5	TGCAGTGCCCGCCCTTTGGCTAGCGGGAAAGAGACCCAGTACTTC	CSARPLASGKETQYF
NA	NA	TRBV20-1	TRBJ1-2	TGCAGTGCTTACCCCGTGGCACCGGACTATGGCTACACCTTC	CSAYPVAPDYGYTF
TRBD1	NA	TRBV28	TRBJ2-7	TGTGCCAGCAGCCGCCTCCGACAGGGGTTCGAGCCCTACGAGCAGTACTTC	CASSRLRQGFEPYEQYF
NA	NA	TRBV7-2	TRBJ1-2	TGTGCCAGCAGCAACGTGGGGGGGCAGAGTGGCTACACCTTC	CASSNVGGQSGYTF
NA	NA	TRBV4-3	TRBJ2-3	TGCGCCAGCAGCCAAGATTCAAACACAGATACGCAGTATTTT	CASSQDSNTDTQYF
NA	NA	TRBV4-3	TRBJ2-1	TGCGCCAGCAGCCAAGAACGGGTAGCGAGGTCCTACAATGAGCAGTTCTTC	CASSQERVARSYNEQFF
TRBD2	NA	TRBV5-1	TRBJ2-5	TGCGCCAGCAGCTTTAATGGCGGGAGGGCCCTCAATGAGCAGTACTTC	CASSFNGGRALNEQYF
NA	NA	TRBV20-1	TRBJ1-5	TGCAGTGCTAGTCTGGGGTACAATAGCAATCAGCCCCAGCATTTT	CSASLGYNSNQPQHF
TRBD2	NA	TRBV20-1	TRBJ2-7	TGCAGTGCTAGGGCCGGGACTAGCACCTACGAGCAGTACTTC	CSARAGTSTYEQYF
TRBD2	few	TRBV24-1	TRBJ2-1	TGTGCCGCGCAGACTAGCGGGGCGGACAATGAGCAGTTCTTC	CAAQTSGADNEQFF
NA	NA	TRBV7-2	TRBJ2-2	TGTGCCAGCAGCTTAGCCGGACAAACGAACACCGGGGAGCTGTTTTTT	CASSLAGQTNTGELFF
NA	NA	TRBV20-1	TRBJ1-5	TGCAGTGCTAGAGATAAGAAGGCTCAGCCCCAGCATTTT	CSARDKKAQPQHF